What follows describes a single TCR beta chain. Taking its sample share into account, this clonotype is medium-sized (0.01 to 0.1%). The target of this receptor is not known. No quality values exist for individual bases; no much larger clone is one base distant. Libraries came from RT-PCR. Sequencer: Illumina MiSeq. The public reads were reanalyzed by TCRdb: fastp trimming at Q25, MiXCR alignment, in-frame beta chains only. Rows merge per CDR3 protein into single entries with the most common DNA and genes. Here the sample has about 1,900 distinct CDR3 sequences; roughly 12% occur a single time. In total, the top ten clones hold 50% to 75% of the sample. The data originate from a study of immune reconstitution after stem cell transplant in scleroderma (TCRdb year 2017). Germline trimming: 5 bases from V, 5 bases from J; junction bases outside gene matches: 8. Sequences SGHKS (CDR1) and YYEKEE (CDR2) are obtained from the germline V gene (reference sequence). Reading from cysteine to phenylalanine, the CDR3 counts 15 amino acids. Only the CDR3 DNA is retained, 45 bases long and in frame from the first base.

This sequence originates from a female donor with systemic sclerosis. The V and J genes are TRBV5-5 and TRBJ2-2; 8 of the junction bases match TRBD2. Sample collection occurred before or after autologous hematopoietic stem cell transplantation (not recorded which). The CDR3 protein is CASRAGGATTGELFF. The nucleotide sequence reads TGTGCCAGCAGGGCCGGGGGGGCGACGACCGGGGAGCTGTTTTTT.